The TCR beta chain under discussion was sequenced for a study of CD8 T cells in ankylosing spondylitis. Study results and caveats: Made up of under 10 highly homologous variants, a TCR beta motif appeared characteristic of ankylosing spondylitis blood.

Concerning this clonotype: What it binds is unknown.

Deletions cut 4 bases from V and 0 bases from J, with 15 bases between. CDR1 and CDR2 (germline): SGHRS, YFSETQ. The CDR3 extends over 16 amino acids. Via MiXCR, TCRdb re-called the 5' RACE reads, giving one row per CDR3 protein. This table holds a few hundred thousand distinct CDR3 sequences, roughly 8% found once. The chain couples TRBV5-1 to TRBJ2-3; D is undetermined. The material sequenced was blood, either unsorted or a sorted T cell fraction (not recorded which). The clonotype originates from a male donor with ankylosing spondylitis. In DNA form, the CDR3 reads TGCGCCAGCAGCAGGACCCCTGCTTCTAGCACAGATACGCAGTATTTT. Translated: CASSRTPASSTDTQYF.